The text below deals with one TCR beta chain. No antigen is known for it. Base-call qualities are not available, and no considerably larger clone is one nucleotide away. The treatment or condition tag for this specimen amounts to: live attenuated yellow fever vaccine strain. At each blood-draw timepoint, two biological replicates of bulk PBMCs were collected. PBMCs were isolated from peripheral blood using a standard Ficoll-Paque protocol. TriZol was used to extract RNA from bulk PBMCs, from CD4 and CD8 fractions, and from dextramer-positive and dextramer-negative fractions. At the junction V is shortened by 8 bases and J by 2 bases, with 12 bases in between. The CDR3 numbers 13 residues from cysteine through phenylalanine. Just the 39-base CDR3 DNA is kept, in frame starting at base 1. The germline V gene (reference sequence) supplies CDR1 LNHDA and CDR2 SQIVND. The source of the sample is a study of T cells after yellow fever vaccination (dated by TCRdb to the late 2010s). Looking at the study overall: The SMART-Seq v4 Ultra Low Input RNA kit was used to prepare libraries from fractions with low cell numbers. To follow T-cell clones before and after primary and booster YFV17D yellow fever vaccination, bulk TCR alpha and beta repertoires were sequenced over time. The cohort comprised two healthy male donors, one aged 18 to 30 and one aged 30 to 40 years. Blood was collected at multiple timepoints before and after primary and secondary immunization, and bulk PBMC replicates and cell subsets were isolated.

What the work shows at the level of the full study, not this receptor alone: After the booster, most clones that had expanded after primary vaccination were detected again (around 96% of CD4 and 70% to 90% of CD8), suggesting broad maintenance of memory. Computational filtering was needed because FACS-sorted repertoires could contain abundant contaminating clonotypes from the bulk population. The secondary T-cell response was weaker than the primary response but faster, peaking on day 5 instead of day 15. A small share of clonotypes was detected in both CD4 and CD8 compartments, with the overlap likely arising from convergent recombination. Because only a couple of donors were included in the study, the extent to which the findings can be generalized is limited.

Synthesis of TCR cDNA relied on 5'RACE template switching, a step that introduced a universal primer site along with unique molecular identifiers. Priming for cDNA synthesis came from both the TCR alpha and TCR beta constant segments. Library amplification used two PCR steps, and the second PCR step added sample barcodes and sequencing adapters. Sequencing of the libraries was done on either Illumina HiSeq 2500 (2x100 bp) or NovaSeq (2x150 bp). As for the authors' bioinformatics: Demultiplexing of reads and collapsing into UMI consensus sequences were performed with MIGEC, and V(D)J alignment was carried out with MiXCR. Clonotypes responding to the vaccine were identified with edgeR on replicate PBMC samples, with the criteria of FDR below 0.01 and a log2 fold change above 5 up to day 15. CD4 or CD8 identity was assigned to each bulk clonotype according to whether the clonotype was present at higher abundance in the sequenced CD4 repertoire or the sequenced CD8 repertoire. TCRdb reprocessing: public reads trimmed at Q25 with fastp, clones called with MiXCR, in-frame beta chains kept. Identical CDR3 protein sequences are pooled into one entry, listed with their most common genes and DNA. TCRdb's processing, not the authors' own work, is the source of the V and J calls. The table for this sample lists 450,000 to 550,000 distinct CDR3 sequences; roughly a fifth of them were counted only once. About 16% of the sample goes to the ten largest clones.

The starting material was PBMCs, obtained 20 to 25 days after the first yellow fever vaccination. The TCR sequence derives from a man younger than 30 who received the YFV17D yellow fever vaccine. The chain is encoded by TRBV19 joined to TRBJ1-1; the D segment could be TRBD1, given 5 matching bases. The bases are TGTGCCAGTCGGGGGTTCCCCAACACTGAAGCTTTCTTT. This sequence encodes CASRGFPNTEAFF.